The TCR beta chain described here comes from a study of graft-versus-host responses after intestinal transplantation. The study's findings and limits: With peak circulating GvH clone levels came an association with early post-transplant HvG declines. Some patients had graft-donor T cell macrochimerism, and their allografts showed high graft-versus-host to host-versus-graft clonal ratios.

This clone was found a few times. The antigen is unknown. Trimming pared 6 bases from V and 1 base from J, leaving 6 bases between. The V gene's germline CDR1 is MNHNS and CDR2 SASEGT. The length of the CDR3 is 12 residues. TCRdb's table, derived via immunoSEQ multiplex PCR, lists solely in-frame clones and lacks some. The top ten hold 5% to 6.5% of the sample, which has 86,000 or so clones, 75% to 95% seen once. This clonotype originated in a human donor who received an intestinal transplant. The V call is TRBV6-1, the J call TRBJ1-1; D remains unclear. The specimen was unstimulated CD8+ T cells sorted from spleen or lymph node cells, collected before intestinal transplant. The CDR3 nucleotides read TGTGCCAGCAGAACGGGGAACACTGAAGCTTTCTTT. This codes for CASRTGNTEAFF.